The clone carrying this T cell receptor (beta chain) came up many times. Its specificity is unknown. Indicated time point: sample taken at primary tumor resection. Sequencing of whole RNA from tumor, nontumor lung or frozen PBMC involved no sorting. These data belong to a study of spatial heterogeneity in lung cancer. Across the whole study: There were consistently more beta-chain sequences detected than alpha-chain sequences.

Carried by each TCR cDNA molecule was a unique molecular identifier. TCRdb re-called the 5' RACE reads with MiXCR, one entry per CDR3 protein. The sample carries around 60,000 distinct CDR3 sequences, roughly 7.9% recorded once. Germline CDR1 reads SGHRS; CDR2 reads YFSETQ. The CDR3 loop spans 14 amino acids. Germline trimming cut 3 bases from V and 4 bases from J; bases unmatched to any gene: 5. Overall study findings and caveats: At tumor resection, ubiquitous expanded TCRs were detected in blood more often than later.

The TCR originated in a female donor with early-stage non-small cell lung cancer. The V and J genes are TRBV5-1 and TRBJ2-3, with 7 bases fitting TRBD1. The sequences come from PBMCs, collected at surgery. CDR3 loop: CASSSTGWADTQYF. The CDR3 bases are TGCGCCAGCAGCTCGACAGGGTGGGCAGATACGCAGTATTTT.